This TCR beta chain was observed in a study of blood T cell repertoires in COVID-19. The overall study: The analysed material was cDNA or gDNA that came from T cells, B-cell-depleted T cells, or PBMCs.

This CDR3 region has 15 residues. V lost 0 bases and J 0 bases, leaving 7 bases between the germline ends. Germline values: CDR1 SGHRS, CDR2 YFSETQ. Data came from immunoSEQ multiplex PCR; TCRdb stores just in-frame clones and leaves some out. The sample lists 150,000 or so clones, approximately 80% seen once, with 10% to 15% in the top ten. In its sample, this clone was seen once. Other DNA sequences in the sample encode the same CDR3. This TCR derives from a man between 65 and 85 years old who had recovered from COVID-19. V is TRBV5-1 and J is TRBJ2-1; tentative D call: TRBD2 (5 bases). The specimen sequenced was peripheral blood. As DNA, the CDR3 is TGCGCCAGCAGCTTGGGAGGGAGCTCCTACAATGAGCAGTTCTTC. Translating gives CASSLGGSSYNEQFF.